This T cell receptor beta chain was recorded in a study of T-cell memory formation after mild COVID-19. MiXCR was run by TCRdb on the 5' RACE reads, yielding one entry per CDR3 protein. The sample records around 340,000 distinct CDR3 sequences, around 20% being singletons. The CDR3 loop spans 14 amino acids. In germline, CDR1 is SGHTA, CDR2 FQGTGA. V lost 4 bases and J lost 6; bases outside the gene matches: 3. This clonotype was recorded a few times. The sequence was obtained from an adult woman who had mild COVID-19 (a few samples of this study predate the infection). Cell type and time point are not known. What was sequenced was PBMCs or a T cell subset sorted from them (not recorded which). The V call is TRBV7-3, the J call TRBJ2-1; 10 bases map to TRBD2. CDR3 DNA sequence: TGTGCCAGCAGCTCCTTAGCGGGGGGCAATGAGCAGTTCTTC. Translating it yields CASSSLAGGNEQFF.